Below, 21 T cell receptor beta chains from the same sample are listed, as sequenced in a study of cytomegalovirus exposure and HLA in healthy donors. The PCR used 60 Vbeta and 13 Jbeta primers. The protocol was immunoSEQ multiplex PCR, while the TCRdb copy is restricted to in-frame clones and leaves out a portion. The top ten hold 4.5% to 6% of the sample, which has about 180,000 clones, less than 85% seen once. The specimen was PBMCs. Receptors were obtained from a man aged 35 to 55 in good health and CMV-seronegative.

This chain links TRBV6-5 with TRBJ2-7; maybe TRBD2 (5 bases). V lost 8 bases and J lost 6, with 14 bases in between. This CDR3 comprises 12 residues. Germline V gene lookup returns CDR1 MNHEY and CDR2 SVGAGI. The CDR3 here is CASYSEGGEQYF. CDR3 nucleotide sequence: TGTGCCAGCTACTCAGAGGGTGGCGAGCAGTACTTC.

Worth noting for this clone: Sequence at one end of the junction differs from germline and may be a read error. The J gene is TRBJ2-1, the V gene TRBV5-4; 10 bases line up with TRBD2. CDR1 SGHNT and CDR2 YYREEE come from the germline V gene (reference sequence). CDR3 length equals 13 residues. The CDR3 nucleotides read TGTGCCAGCAGCTTACCTAGCGGGAGAGAGCTGTTCTTC. It specifies CASSLPSGRELFF.

This clone was observed a few times. This chain connects TRBV4-3 to TRBJ2-7, with D possibly matching TRBD2 (5 bases). V was pared by 2 bases and J by 2 bases, with 13 bases between. Germline V gene lookup returns CDR1 LGHNA and CDR2 YSLEER. This CDR3 is 15 amino acids long. The CDR3: CASSQTMAGTYEQYF. CDR3 nucleotides: TGCGCCAGCAGCCAAACGATGGCGGGTACCTACGAGCAGTACTTC.

The chain recombines TRBV30 with TRBJ1-6, with 7 bases lining up with TRBD1. CDR3 length equals 14 residues. V shed 2 bases, J shed 5 bases, and the junction held 3 bases outside the gene matches. The germline gives CDR1 GTSNPN, CDR2 SVGIG (reference sequence). Here the CDR3 reads CAWSPGTDNSPLHF. Written as DNA, the CDR3 is TGTGCCTGGAGTCCCGGGACAGATAATTCACCCCTCCACTTT.

The chain uses TRBV19 and TRBJ1-1; TRBD1 is a possible D gene (5 bases). Germline CDR1 reads LNHDA; CDR2 reads SQIVND (reference sequence). V was cut by 5 bases and J by 3 bases, with 13 bases left in between. CDR3 length: 14 residues. In nucleotides, the CDR3 is TGTGCCAGTAGTCCCTCCGGGGGTTACACTGAAGCTTTCTTT. Encoded protein: CASSPSGGYTEAFF.

CDR3 bases: TGTGCCAGCAGCGAAAAGGGCAGGGGACATGGCTACACCTTC. Its translation: CASSEKGRGHGYTF. This chain uses TRBV6-1 with TRBJ1-2; tentatively, D is TRBD1 (6 bases). The V and J ends lost 6 bases and 6 bases respectively, with 17 bases between them. Germline loops: CDR1 MNHNS, CDR2 SASEGT. This CDR3 comprises 14 residues.

The chain couples TRBV4-3 to TRBJ1-4; 9 bases agree with TRBD1. The trim removed 1 base at V and 6 bases at J, leaving 0 bases unmatched. This CDR3 is 14 amino acids long. In germline, CDR1 is LGHNA, CDR2 YSLEER. DNA of the CDR3: TGCGCCAGCAGCCAAGGACAGGGGGATGAAAAACTGTTTTTT. Translated: CASSQGQGDEKLFF.

About this clone: Other nucleotide sequences from this sample produce the same CDR3. The V call is TRBV18, the J call TRBJ2-7; D is ambiguous. The CDR3 has 13 amino acids. From germline, CDR1 is KGHSH and CDR2 LQKENI. The V end lost 3 bases, the J end lost 3 bases, and 9 bases lay between the germline ends. CDR3 nucleotides: TGTGCCAGCTCACCGTCCAACGGCTACGAGCAGTACTTC. Protein: CASSPSNGYEQYF.

V gene TRBV6-1 combines with J gene TRBJ2-3; D is possibly TRBD2 (5 bases). CDR1 and CDR2 from the germline V gene are MNHNS and SASEGT. V was shortened by 1 base and J by 4 bases, with 18 bases between the two germline ends. The CDR3 runs 17 residues. In nucleotides, the CDR3 is TGTGCCAGCAGTGAAGAGGCTAGCTTTCTCCGGGCAGATACGCAGTATTTT. It translates to CASSEEASFLRADTQYF.

This chain uses TRBV29-1 with TRBJ2-1, with 7 bases that match TRBD2. Per the germline V gene, CDR1 is SQVTM and CDR2 is ANQGSEA. The CDR3 is made up of 15 amino acids. With V trimmed by 0 bases and J by 7 bases, 9 bases remained unmatched. This CDR3 is CSVEDRGRAGNEQFF. The CDR3 DNA reads TGCAGCGTTGAAGATCGGGGGAGGGCCGGGAATGAGCAGTTCTTC.

This clone came up a few times. The V and J genes are TRBV4-1 and TRBJ1-1; D ambiguous. CDR3 length equals 17 residues. V was shortened by 2 bases and J by 2 bases, with 18 bases between the two germline ends. Germline CDR1 MGHRA, CDR2 YSYEKL. The CDR3 spells CASSQQNLIGVNTEAFF. CDR3 nucleotides: TGCGCCAGCAGCCAACAAAATCTCATCGGGGTTAACACTGAAGCTTTCTTT.

V usage is TRBV9 and J usage is TRBJ2-3; 9 bases align to TRBD1. The length of the CDR3 is 14 residues. The J segment lost 4 bases and the V segment lost 4 bases, leaving 4 bases of the junction unmatched. Germline-derived CDR1 and CDR2 are SGDLS and YYNGEE. CDR3 region: CASSTTGGADTQYF. In DNA form, the CDR3 reads TGTGCCAGCAGCACGACAGGGGGGGCAGATACGCAGTATTTT. Full variable domain (rest looked up from reference TRBV9 and TRBJ2-3): DSGVTQTPKHLITATGQRVTLRCSPRSGDLSVYWYQQSLDQGLQFLIQYYNGEERAKGNILERFSAQQFPDLHSELNLSSLELGDSALYFCASSTTGGADTQYFGPGTRLTVL.

This clone was picked up one time. V gene TRBV19 combines with J gene TRBJ1-2; D perhaps matches TRBD1 (6 bases). Germline loops: CDR1 LNHDA, CDR2 SQIVND (reference sequence). Trimming took 6 bases from V and 3 from J, leaving 14 bases between them. The CDR3 consists of 14 residues. As DNA, the CDR3 is TGTGCCAGTAGAAGAGGGAGACAGGACTATGGCTACACCTTC. It specifies CASRRGRQDYGYTF.

The rearrangement uses TRBV27 and TRBJ2-7; tentatively, D is TRBD1 (6 bases). Trimming removed 8 bases at V and 1 base at J, with 12 bases between. Germline CDR1 is MNHEY and CDR2 is SMNVEV (reference sequence). The CDR3 loop spans 13 amino acids. CDR3 nucleotides: TGTGCCAGCCGTCCAGGGGTTTCCTACGAGCAGTACTTC. This gives the protein CASRPGVSYEQYF.

This chain links TRBV15 with TRBJ2-5; TRBD2 matches at 14 bases. The better agreement between TRBJ2-7 and the DNA end casts doubt on the J call. CDR1 and CDR2 (germline): LNHNV, YYDKDF (reference sequence). The CDR3 has 15 residues. In DNA form, the CDR3 reads TGTGCCACCAGCGGGGGACTAGCGGGAGTATACGAGCAGTACTTC. Translation gives CATSGGLAGVYEQYF.

A word on this clone: A read error may account for a junction end that differs from germline. The J gene is TRBJ1-4, the V gene TRBV6-1, with D possibly matching TRBD1 (5 bases). The CDR3 extends over 15 amino acids. Germline V gene data show CDR1 as MNHNS and CDR2 as SASEGT. DNA for the CDR3: TGTGCCAGCAGAGAAGCGGGGCCTCCAAGGGAAAAACTGTTTTTT. This sequence encodes CASREAGPPREKLFF.

This chain connects TRBV15 to TRBJ1-2; D not certain. Trimming left V 0 bases short and J 8 bases short, with 10 bases between. This CDR3 is 13 amino acids long. CDR1 and CDR2 from the germline V gene are LNHNV and YYDKDF (reference sequence). CDR3 amino acids: CATSRDLAGGYTF. CDR3 sequence (DNA): TGTGCCACCAGCAGAGATCTCGCTGGCGGCTACACCTTC.

This sequence joins TRBV5-4 and TRBJ2-7; the match to TRBD2 covers 7 bases. The V and J ends lost 3 bases and 1 base, in that order; junction bases with no gene match: 10. Germline V gene lookup returns CDR1 SGHNT and CDR2 YYREEE (reference sequence). This CDR3 is 16 amino acids long. CDR3 nucleotides: TGTGCCAGCAGCTCCCCTAGCGGCGGTAGATCCTACGAGCAGTACTTC. Its protein product is CASSSPSGGRSYEQYF.

This clone was detected only a few times. The chain joins TRBV6-4 to TRBJ2-1; 10 nucleotides align to TRBD2. V gave up 9 bases and J gave up 7 bases; unmatched junction bases: 6. Germline assignment: CDR1 MRHNA and CDR2 SNTAGT. This CDR3 has 13 amino acids. The CDR3 region has the DNA TGTGCCAGGAGCGGGGGGGCCCGGAATGAGCAGTTCTTC. This encodes CARSGGARNEQFF.

This sequence joins TRBV6-5 and TRBJ1-1; TRBD1 matches 8 bases. V was clipped by 2 bases and J by 5 bases; unmatched bases: 7. From germline, CDR1 is MNHEY and CDR2 SVGAGI. The CDR3 runs 15 residues. The CDR3 protein is CASSYPNRGETEAFF. The CDR3 DNA is TGTGCCAGCAGTTACCCAAACAGGGGGGAGACTGAAGCTTTCTTT.

This chain links TRBV7-2 with TRBJ1-5, with no clear D. The germline V and J ends were trimmed by 5 bases and 9 bases, with 17 bases remaining between them. CDR1 and CDR2 from the germline V gene are SGHTA and FQGNSA. The CDR3 extends over 14 amino acids. CDR3 loop: CASSPTADKRPQHF. CDR3 bases: TGTGCCAGCAGCCCTACCGCCGACAAGAGGCCCCAGCATTTT.